Sequencing of this TCR beta chain was carried out in a study of Graves' ophthalmopathy and Graves' hyperthyroidism. To note about this clonotype: What it binds is unknown.

RNA transcripts provided the template for amplifying TCR beta CDR3 regions. HTBI-primed RT-PCR formed the first round, and a multiplex PCR formed the second. From the multiplex PCR reads, TCRdb called clonotypes with MiXCR, one entry per CDR3 protein. The table includes approximately 540,000 distinct CDR3 sequences, roughly 39% detected once. Notes on the study in general: From stable hyperthyroidism, ophthalmopathy was separated by a 13-signature model with 87.88% sensitivity and roughly 84% specificity. Blood also harbored most expanded thyroid clonotypes above 0.001 frequency.

Per germline, CDR1 SEHNR and CDR2 FQNEAQ (reference sequence). The CDR3 is 15 amino acids. Trimming removed 6 bases from V and 6 bases from J; junction bases left unmatched: 5. Material: peripheral blood or thyroid tissue (not recorded which). The origin of this receptor is an adult man with Graves' hyperthyroidism. The chain links TRBV7-9 to TRBJ2-2; TRBD2 aligns across 12 bases. CDR3 sequence reads: CASSFRLAGAGELFF. The CDR3 DNA sequence: TGTGCCAGCAGTTTCCGACTAGCGGGAGCCGGGGAGCTGTTTTTT.